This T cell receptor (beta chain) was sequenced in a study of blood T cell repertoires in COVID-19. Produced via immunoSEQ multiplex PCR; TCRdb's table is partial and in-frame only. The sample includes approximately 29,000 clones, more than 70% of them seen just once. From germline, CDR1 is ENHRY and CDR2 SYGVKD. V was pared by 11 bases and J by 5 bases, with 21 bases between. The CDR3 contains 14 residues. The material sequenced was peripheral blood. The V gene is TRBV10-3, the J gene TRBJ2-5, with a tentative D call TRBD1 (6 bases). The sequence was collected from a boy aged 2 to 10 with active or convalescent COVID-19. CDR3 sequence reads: CAAKGQGQGETQYF. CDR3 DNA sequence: TGTGCCGCCAAAGGGCAGGGCCAGGGGGAGACCCAGTACTTC.